This TCR beta chain was sequenced for a study of shared clonotypes between healthy human individuals. CD45RO negativity and positive selection for CCR7 defined naive CD8 cells, a population that excluded terminally differentiated effector memory CD45RA+ cells. The method was immunoSEQ multiplex PCR; TCRdb's version includes in-frame clones alone and lacks a portion of them. The sample consists of about 680,000 clones, about 90% of them appearing once. The CDR3 is 14 amino acids. Deletions cut 2 bases from V and 3 bases from J, with 11 bases between. Germline-derived CDR1 and CDR2 are MNHEY and SMNVEV (reference sequence).

The sequenced sample was naive CD8+ T cells sorted from blood. The genes are TRBV27 and TRBJ2-7; no definite D call. The TCR originated in a man between 25 and 39 years old in good health. The CDR3 loop reads CASSLRGDLYEQYF. The CDR3 DNA reads TGTGCCAGCAGTTTACGCGGCGATCTCTACGAGCAGTACTTC.